This TCR beta chain was documented in a study of metastatic and nonmetastatic thyroid tumors (dated by TCRdb to the early 2020s). Study-wide context: The researchers compared repertoires between peripheral blood samples and tumor or nodule tissue samples from patients with malignant or benign thyroid disease. Beyond this particular receptor, the publication reports: In both blood and tumor samples, TCR beta diversity was reported to be significantly higher in malignant tumors than in benign nodules.

The library was made by PCR. This sample was sequenced with an Illumina HiSeq 4000. High-throughput sequencing was used to profile the CDR3 region of the TCR beta-chain in every patient. The authors processed their data as follows. The researchers built a classifier to tell apart papillary thyroid cancer patients with distant metastasis, based on CDR3 differences among clinicopathological groups. The Shannon index was used to measure repertoire diversity, and the Morisita-Horn index was used to measure how similar tumor and blood repertoires were. The public sequencing data were trimmed at Q25 with fastp and processed into clonotypes with MiXCR by TCRdb, which kept only in-frame beta chains. TCRdb, not the original authors, processed these V and J calls. For this sample the table gives 30,000 to 35,000 clones, of which roughly a fifth were detected only once. The biggest ten clones account for about 7.8% of the sample.

None of the patients had been given any treatment before thyroid surgery. Using T-cell receptor beta sequencing, the researchers looked back retrospectively at clinical samples from patients, gathered between about 2011 and 2018. The CDR3, from cysteine to phenylalanine, totals 15 residues. Only the CDR3 part of the read is kept: 45 bases, read in frame from the first base. For CDR1 and CDR2, the germline V gene (reference sequence) lists LGHDT and YNNKEL. Deletion took 2 bases off V and 0 bases off J, with a span of 9 bases between the germline ends. Turning to this clone: Its antigen is still unknown. There are no base qualities to consult, and no much larger clone falls within one base.

The source material was blood. The rearranged segments are TRBV3-1 and TRBJ2-3, with no confidently assigned D gene. The TCR comes from a female donor with papillary thyroid cancer or a benign thyroid nodule (not recorded which). Some clones in this sample may be carry-over from other donors' samples. The CDR3 is CASSQLRPSTDTQYF. The nucleotide sequence is TGTGCCAGCAGCCAATTACGACCTAGCACAGATACGCAGTATTTT.